These T cell receptor beta chains were read from a single sample in a study of blood T cells in healthy people across ages. TCRdb used MiXCR to reprocess the 5' RACE reads, holding one entry per CDR3 protein. Altogether more than 600,000 distinct CDR3 sequences are present, roughly 25% being singletons, with the ten largest covering 9.4%. The data also belong to a second study, concerning T cells of mothers and their children.

Sequencing was performed on blood. The receptors shown here come from a boy under 18 in good health. Both conserved end residues are part of each CDR3. A D gene is named only where the DNA matches it firmly. Clone size is stated in some rows and not others, as once, few, many or a class when expanded.

clone size: few; D gene: TRBD2; J gene: TRBJ2-7; V gene: TRBV28; CDR3 DNA: TGTGCCAGCAATCGTCTAGCGGAGACTTGGGAGCAGTACTTC; CDR3 protein: CASNRLAETWEQYF
clone size: once; D gene: NA; J gene: TRBJ1-4; V gene: TRBV7-2; CDR3 DNA: TGTGCCAGCAGTTCTCGACGGATCTTGGGTGAAAAACTGTTTTTT; CDR3 protein: CASSSRRILGEKLFF
clone size: few; D gene: NA; J gene: TRBJ1-2; V gene: TRBV7-2; CDR3 DNA: TGTGCCAGCAGCCAGGGACACGCTAACTATGGCTACACCTTC; CDR3 protein: CASSQGHANYGYTF
clone size: NA; D gene: NA; J gene: TRBJ1-1; V gene: TRBV10-1; CDR3 DNA: TGCGCCAGCAGTGATCACAGGCTAACCTCGAACACTGAAGCTTTCTTT; CDR3 protein: CASSDHRLTSNTEAFF
clone size: few; D gene: TRBD2; J gene: TRBJ2-1; V gene: TRBV6-5; CDR3 DNA: TGTGCCAGCAGTTACTCAGCCAGCGGGAGGGGGAATGAGCAGTTCTTC; CDR3 protein: CASSYSASGRGNEQFF
clone size: once; D gene: NA; J gene: TRBJ1-4; V gene: TRBV27; CDR3 DNA: TGTGCCGGCAGTAGGTTTCAGAGGGAAAAACTGTTTTTT; CDR3 protein: CAGSRFQREKLFF
clone size: few; D gene: NA; J gene: TRBJ1-6; V gene: TRBV20-1; CDR3 DNA: TGCAGTGCTAGAGTTGGGACCACAAATTCACCCCTCCACTTT; CDR3 protein: CSARVGTTNSPLHF
clone size: NA; D gene: NA; J gene: TRBJ2-1; V gene: TRBV5-5; CDR3 DNA: TGTGCCAGCATCCTGGGGGAGATGGTTGAGCAGTTCTTC; CDR3 protein: CASILGEMVEQFF
clone size: few; D gene: TRBD2; J gene: TRBJ2-3; V gene: TRBV27; CDR3 DNA: TGTGCCAGCAGTTCCGGACTAGCGGGAGAGGCAGATACGCAGTATTTT; CDR3 protein: CASSSGLAGEADTQYF
clone size: few; D gene: NA; J gene: TRBJ1-4; V gene: TRBV3-1; CDR3 DNA: TGTGCCAGCAGCCAAGGAGCGGCCCTTAATGAAAAACTGTTTTTT; CDR3 protein: CASSQGAALNEKLFF
clone size: many; D gene: NA; J gene: TRBJ2-3; V gene: TRBV7-2; CDR3 DNA: TGTGCCAGCAGACGAAGCACAGATACGCAGTATTTT; CDR3 protein: CASRRSTDTQYF
clone size: NA; D gene: NA; J gene: TRBJ1-1; V gene: TRBV18; CDR3 DNA: TGTGCCAGCTCACACAGACAGGACACTGAAGCTTTCTTT; CDR3 protein: CASSHRQDTEAFF
clone size: few; D gene: TRBD2; J gene: TRBJ2-3; V gene: TRBV7-7; CDR3 DNA: TGTGCTAGCAGCCGTACCGGGAGGGCCGAAGATACGCAGTATTTT; CDR3 protein: CASSRTGRAEDTQYF
clone size: NA; D gene: NA; J gene: TRBJ1-2; V gene: TRBV6-1; CDR3 DNA: TGTGCCAGCAGTGACCAGTCTCCCTCCCCTGGGGGCTACACCTTC; CDR3 protein: CASSDQSPSPGGYTF
clone size: NA; D gene: NA; J gene: TRBJ2-2; V gene: TRBV7-2; CDR3 DNA: TGTGCCAGCAGCCTGAGACTAGCGAACACCGGGGAGCTGTTTTTT; CDR3 protein: CASSLRLANTGELFF
clone size: NA; D gene: NA; J gene: TRBJ2-3; V gene: TRBV5-1; CDR3 DNA: TGCGCCAGCAGCTGGACCCCCAAGGGAGGAACAGATACGCAGTATTTT; CDR3 protein: CASSWTPKGGTDTQYF
clone size: NA; D gene: TRBD1; J gene: TRBJ2-1; V gene: TRBV29-1; CDR3 DNA: TGCAGCGTAATCGACAGGGAATTGTTCTTC; CDR3 protein: CSVIDRELFF
clone size: few; D gene: TRBD2; J gene: TRBJ2-3; V gene: TRBV5-1; CDR3 DNA: TGCGCCAGCAGCTTGGAGAGCGGGGGGTCTTCAACAGATACGCAGTATTTT; CDR3 protein: CASSLESGGSSTDTQYF
clone size: many; D gene: TRBD1; J gene: TRBJ2-6; V gene: TRBV3-1; CDR3 DNA: TGTGCCAGCAGCCAACTCCAGACAGGGTCTGGGGCCAACGTCCTGACTTTC; CDR3 protein: CASSQLQTGSGANVLTF
clone size: NA; D gene: NA; J gene: TRBJ2-1; V gene: TRBV7-9; CDR3 DNA: TGTGCCAGCAGCCCCAGGGGGGCGATGTCCTACAATGAGCAGTTCTTC; CDR3 protein: CASSPRGAMSYNEQFF
clone size: NA; D gene: NA; J gene: TRBJ1-3; V gene: TRBV18; CDR3 DNA: TGTGCCAGCTCACCCGCGGGGCCCACATATGGAAACACCATATATTTT; CDR3 protein: CASSPAGPTYGNTIYF
clone size: NA; D gene: TRBD2; J gene: TRBJ2-3; V gene: TRBV9; CDR3 DNA: TGTGCCAGCAGCCCCACGGGGGGGGCCACAGATACGCAGTATTTT; CDR3 protein: CASSPTGGATDTQYF